The 28 T cell receptor beta chains reported below all come from one sample, sequenced in a study of relationships among human T cell subsets. From mRNA, alpha and beta CDR3 regions were amplified using semiquantitative ARM-PCR. Exponential amplification used communal superprimers after tagged nested gene-specific primers in ARM-PCR. TCRdb reprocessed the multiplex PCR reads with MiXCR, giving one entry per CDR3 protein. Altogether 5,000 or so distinct CDR3 sequences are present, more than 65% being singletons, with the ten largest covering 29%. Sequences were obtained from total T cells sorted from blood. Every receptor here comes from a man between 40 and 49 years old in good health.

This chain joins TRBV10-3 and TRBJ2-1; 8 bases are a match to TRBD1. Germline loops: CDR1 ENHRY, CDR2 SYGVKD. Germline trimming cut 0 bases from V and 10 bases from J; bases unmatched to any gene: 8. The CDR3 runs to 15 residues. CDR3 loop: CAISESQGAALEQFF. The DNA for the CDR3 is TGTGCCATCAGTGAGTCGCAGGGGGCAGCGTTGGAGCAGTTCTTC.

The sample holds one count of this clonotype. V is TRBV11-2 and J is TRBJ1-3; D call uncertain. Germline V gene lookup returns CDR1 SGHAT and CDR2 FQNNGV. CDR3 length: 14 residues. V was shortened by 0 bases and J by 0 bases, with 3 bases between the two germline ends. The CDR3 nucleotides are TGTGCCAGCAGCTTAGACATCTCTGGAAACACCATATATTTT. Amino acid sequence: CASSLDISGNTIYF. The full variable domain, completed using reference TRBV11-2 and TRBJ1-3, is EAGVAQSPRYKIIEKRQSVAFWCNPISGHATLYWYQQILGQGPKLLIQFQNNGVVDDSQLPKDRFSAERLKGVDSTLKIQPAKLEDSAVYLCASSLDISGNTIYFGEGSWLTVV.

The V gene is TRBV30, the J gene TRBJ1-3, with D tentatively TRBD1 (6 bases). The CDR3 consists of 12 residues. CDR1 and CDR2 from the germline V gene are GTSNPN and SVGIG (reference sequence). V shed 8 bases and J shed 3 bases, with 11 bases lying between them. The CDR3 DNA sequence: TGTGCCCGGGCAGGGGATGGAAACACCATATATTTT. Residues: CARAGDGNTIYF. Variable domain in full (rest from reference TRBV30 and TRBJ1-3): SQTIHQWPATLVQPVGSPLSLECTVEGTSNPNLYWYRQAAGRGLQLLFYSVGIGQISSEVPQNLSASRPQDRQFILSSKKLLLSDSGFYLCARAGDGNTIYFGEGSWLTVV.

There are a few counts of this clonotype. The J gene is TRBJ1-1, the V gene TRBV18; D gene uncertain. The CDR3 consists of 13 residues. V was shortened by 2 bases and J by 6 bases, with 10 bases between the two germline ends. Germline V gene data show CDR1 as KGHSH and CDR2 as LQKENI. The CDR3 nucleotides are TGTGCCAGCTCACCAGGGTTAAGGGCTGAAGCTTTCTTT. Translation: CASSPGLRAEAFF. The full variable domain, with the rest looked up from reference TRBV18 and TRBJ1-1, is NAGVMQNPRHLVRRRGQEARLRCSPMKGHSHVYWYRQLPEEGLKFMVYLQKENIIDESGMPKERFSAEFPKEGPSILRIQQVVRGDSAAYFCASSPGLRAEAFFGQGTRLTVV.

This chain links TRBV6-1 with TRBJ1-5; 7 positions match TRBD1. This CDR3 is 14 amino acids long. V gave up 6 bases and J gave up 1 base; unmatched junction bases: 3. CDR1 MNHNS and CDR2 SASEGT come from the germline V gene. The CDR3 reads CASRTGSSNQPQHF. CDR3 DNA: TGTGCCAGCAGGACAGGGTCCAGCAATCAGCCCCAGCATTTT.

The rearrangement uses TRBV10-3 and TRBJ2-1; TRBD2 aligns across 9 bases. Germline V gene data show CDR1 as ENHRY and CDR2 as SYGVKD. V was pared by 10 bases and J by 4 bases, with 5 bases of the junction left unmatched. This CDR3 has 13 amino acids. The CDR3, as DNA: TGTGCCACGCTAGCGGGGTTTTACAATGAGCAGTTCTTC. Translating gives CATLAGFYNEQFF.

This clonotype was seen once. The chain joins TRBV18 to TRBJ2-5; TRBD2 matches 8 bases. The CDR3 is made up of 16 amino acids. From germline, CDR1 is KGHSH and CDR2 LQKENI. Trimming removed 3 bases from V and 1 base from J; junction bases left unmatched: 7. CDR3 sequence reads: CASSPGKRGTQETQYF. CDR3 nucleotide sequence: TGTGCCAGCTCACCGGGAAAGCGGGGGACCCAAGAGACCCAGTACTTC.

This clonotype was observed a few times. The V gene is TRBV12-3 or TRBV12-4, the J gene TRBJ2-3; 13 bases line up with TRBD2. The CDR3 is 17 residues long. Trimming removed 5 bases from V and 3 bases from J; junction bases left unmatched: 8. CDR3 DNA: TGTGCCAGCAGTACAAGACTAGCGGGGGGTAAGACAGATACGCAGTATTTT. Translated, it gives CASSTRLAGGKTDTQYF.

The chain links TRBV6-4 to TRBJ2-1; D might be TRBD2 (6 bases). The CDR3 has 13 residues. CDR1 and CDR2 (germline): MRHNA, SNTAGT. V was clipped by 5 bases and J by 4 bases, with 9 bases between them. The CDR3 reads CASSRAGYNEQFF. The CDR3 nucleotides are TGTGCCAGCAGTCGGGCGGGGTACAATGAGCAGTTCTTC.

This chain connects TRBV18 to TRBJ2-5; no definite D call. Germline-derived CDR1 and CDR2 are KGHSH and LQKENI. Between the trimmed V and J ends, which lost 3 bases and 4 bases, there was a span of 6 bases. This CDR3 is 12 amino acids long. The chain's CDR3 is CASSPPTETQYF. CDR3 coding DNA: TGTGCCAGCTCACCCCCTACAGAGACCCAGTACTTC.

In the case of this clonotype: The germline gene is not matched at one end of the junction; a read error may be the cause. V gene TRBV20-1 combines with J gene TRBJ1-2; unclear D gene. CDR3 size: 15 residues. Germline loops: CDR1 DFQATT, CDR2 SNEGSKA (reference sequence). The CDR3 reads CSARDAGLTNYGYTF. CDR3 DNA sequence: TGCAGTGCTAGAGATGCAGGCCTTACTAACTACGGCTACACCTTC.

CDR3 coding DNA: TGCGCCAGCAGCTTGAGAGGGGATAGCAATCAGCCCCAGCATTTT. Translating it yields CASSLRGDSNQPQHF. The rearrangement joins TRBV5-1 to TRBJ1-5; D might be TRBD1 (5 bases). The CDR3 loop spans 15 amino acids. Per germline, CDR1 SGHRS and CDR2 YFSETQ. Trimming removed 1 base from V and 0 bases from J, with 8 bases in between.

The genes are TRBV7-9 and TRBJ1-1, with D possibly matching TRBD1 (5 bases). This CDR3 spans 13 amino acids. V was pared by 3 bases and J by 6 bases, with 11 bases between. Germline V gene data show CDR1 as SEHNR and CDR2 as FQNEAQ (reference sequence). CDR3 nucleotides: TGTGCCAGCAGCTTCAGGGAAATGGCTGAAGCTTTCTTT. Residues: CASSFREMAEAFF.

The rearrangement uses TRBV14 and TRBJ2-1; possibly TRBD1 or TRBD2 for D (7 bases each). Germline CDR1 reads SGHDN; CDR2 reads FVKESK. Between the trimmed V and J ends, which lost 4 bases and 6 bases, there was a span of 19 bases. The length of the CDR3 is 16 residues. The CDR3 DNA reads TGTGCCAGCAGCCCCCAGGGGGGAGGGCCCGGCAATGAGCAGTTCTTC. It specifies CASSPQGGGPGNEQFF.

The chain is built from TRBV2 and TRBJ2-1, with D perhaps TRBD2 (6 bases). V lost 3 bases and J 10 bases, leaving 10 bases between the germline ends. The CDR3 contains 12 residues. Germline-derived CDR1 and CDR2 are SNHLY and FYNNEI. CDR3 residues: CASSDWGVEQFF. CDR3 sequence (DNA): TGTGCCAGCAGTGACTGGGGGGTGGAGCAGTTCTTC. The full variable domain, rest sourced from reference TRBV2 and TRBJ2-1, is EPEVTQTPSHQVTQMGQEVILRCVPISNHLYFYWYRQILGQKVEFLVSFYNNEISEKSEIFDDQFSVERPDGSNFTLKIRSTKLEDSAMYFCASSDWGVEQFFGPGTRLTVL.

The V call is TRBV13, the J call TRBJ2-2; no definite D call. Trimming shortened V by 0 bases and J by 4 bases, and 6 bases separated the two germline ends. The germline V gene has CDR1 PRHDT and CDR2 FYEKMQ (reference sequence). The CDR3 has 14 residues. Here the CDR3 DNA reads TGTGCCAGCAGCTTAGGCCGTAGCACCGGGGAGCTGTTTTTT. It translates to CASSLGRSTGELFF.

This chain joins TRBV5-1 and TRBJ2-3, with D unclear. The V end was cut by 0 bases, the J end by 0 bases, with 5 bases between. CDR1 and CDR2 (germline): SGHRS, YFSETQ. CDR3 length: 14 amino acids. In DNA, the CDR3 is TGCGCCAGCAGCTTGGAGCACAGCACAGATACGCAGTATTTT. This sequence encodes CASSLEHSTDTQYF.

This clonotype was counted once. The chain couples TRBV29-1 to TRBJ2-5; 10 bases are shared with TRBD1. Germline CDR1 reads SQVTM; CDR2 reads ANQGSEA. V shed 0 bases, J shed 1 base, and the junction held 14 bases outside the gene matches. The CDR3 has 19 amino acids. The CDR3 DNA follows: TGCAGCGTTGAAGACTTGGGACAGGGGAGTTGGGGGGCCCAAGAGACCCAGTACTTC. Translated, it gives CSVEDLGQGSWGAQETQYF.

The chain combines TRBV20-1 with TRBJ1-2, with D possibly being TRBD1 (5 bases). In germline, CDR1 is DFQATT, CDR2 SNEGSKA (reference sequence). The CDR3 totals 15 residues. V was clipped by 5 bases and J by 0 bases, with 16 bases between them. The CDR3 reads CSADNVATANYGYTF. The CDR3 DNA sequence: TGCAGTGCTGACAATGTAGCGACAGCTAACTATGGCTACACCTTC.

This clonotype was seen once. The rearrangement uses TRBV7-2 and TRBJ1-6; a possible D gene is TRBD1 (5 bases). This CDR3 region has 14 residues. The ends were cut back, 0 bases at V and 11 bases at J, with 11 bases in the middle. Germline-derived CDR1 and CDR2 are SGHTA and FQGNSA. The CDR3 protein is CASSLAPGSAPLHF. The CDR3 DNA reads TGTGCCAGCAGCTTAGCCCCAGGGTCCGCACCCCTCCACTTT. The variable domain in full, completed from reference TRBV7-2 and TRBJ1-6, reads GAGVSQSPSNKVTEKGKDVELRCDPISGHTALYWYRQSLGQGLEFLIYFQGNSAPDKSGLPSDRFSAERTGGSVSTLTIQRTQQEDSAVYLCASSLAPGSAPLHFGNGTRLTVT.

The rearrangement uses TRBV28 and TRBJ2-7; the match to TRBD2 covers 8 bases. Trimming removed 3 bases from V and 0 bases from J; junction bases left unmatched: 7. CDR1 is MDHEN, CDR2 SYDVKM, per germline. This CDR3 spans 16 amino acids. CDR3 in DNA: TGTGCCAGCAGTTTCTCTTTAGCGGGACTCTCCTACGAGCAGTACTTC. Protein: CASSFSLAGLSYEQYF.

This clonotype was seen once. The genes are TRBV20-1 and TRBJ2-5, with 10 positions matching TRBD2. The ends lost 0 bases at V and 5 bases at J; junction bases unmatched: 9. The CDR3 loop spans 16 amino acids. The germline CDR1 and CDR2 sequences are DFQATT and SNEGSKA (reference sequence). In DNA, the CDR3 is TGCAGTGCTAGAGATGGAGCGGGGGGGCAGGTTGAGACCCAGTACTTC. It codes for CSARDGAGGQVETQYF.

V usage is TRBV6-6 and J usage is TRBJ2-1, with 9 positions matching TRBD1. CDR3 size: 15 residues. V shed 7 bases, J shed 7 bases, and the junction held 11 bases outside the gene matches. Germline V gene sequence: CDR1 MNHNY, CDR2 SVGAGI (reference sequence). This CDR3 is CASTSPDRGNNEQFF. CDR3 DNA sequence: TGTGCCAGCACCTCTCCAGACAGGGGGAATAATGAGCAGTTCTTC.

This clonotype was picked up a small number of times. The V call is TRBV29-1, the J call TRBJ1-2, with D perhaps matching TRBD1 (5 bases). Per the germline V gene, CDR1 is SQVTM and CDR2 is ANQGSEA. This CDR3 comprises 13 residues. The germline V and J ends were trimmed by 5 bases and 1 base, with 11 bases remaining between them. DNA for the CDR3: TGCAGCGTTACTCCCCAGGGTAACTATGGCTACACCTTC. Protein product: CSVTPQGNYGYTF.

This clonotype was seen just once. This chain joins TRBV19 and TRBJ2-4, with 7 bases lining up with TRBD1. Germline CDR1 LNHDA, CDR2 SQIVND (reference sequence). The V segment lost 4 bases and the J segment 8 bases; nucleotides outside the gene matches: 2. The CDR3 runs 12 residues. CDR3 nucleotide sequence: TGTGCCAGTAGTACCCAGGGGGACATTCAGTACTTC. Translating gives CASSTQGDIQYF. Full variable domain (missing parts from reference TRBV19 and TRBJ2-4): DGGITQSPKYLFRKEGQNVTLSCEQNLNHDAMYWYRQDPGQGLRLIYYSQIVNDFQKGDIAEGYSVSREKKESFPLTVTSAQKNPTAFYLCASSTQGDIQYFGAGTRLSVL.

This sequence joins TRBV28 and TRBJ2-1; maybe TRBD1 (5 bases). Germline assignment: CDR1 MDHEN and CDR2 SYDVKM. V lost 6 bases, J lost 3 bases, and 18 bases lay in between. The CDR3 consists of 16 residues. CDR3 DNA sequence: TGTGCCAGCAGCTCCCCTGGGGCGGTTCGCTACAATGAGCAGTTCTTC. It is translated as CASSSPGAVRYNEQFF.

This clonotype has only a few counts. The chain employs TRBV6-1 and TRBJ2-1, with unresolved D. The CDR3 is 15 amino acids. Germline lookup yields CDR1 MNHNS and CDR2 SASEGT. Trimming stripped 1 base from V and 2 bases from J, with 9 bases between. As DNA, the CDR3 is TGTGCCAGCAGTGAAGACCGGAGAACCTACAATGAGCAGTTCTTC. Amino acids: CASSEDRRTYNEQFF.

The chain couples TRBV6-2 or TRBV6-3 to TRBJ2-7; D uncertain. The ends were cut back, 6 bases at V and 5 bases at J, with 8 bases in the middle. Germline assignment: CDR1 MNHEY and CDR2 SVGEGT. This CDR3 is 11 amino acids long. DNA of the CDR3: TGTGCCAGCAGAAACCTCCACGAGCAGTACTTC. Translation gives CASRNLHEQYF.